Each of the 28 T cell receptor beta chains below was sequenced from the same sample in a study of identical twins. TCRdb fed the 5' RACE reads into MiXCR, producing one record per CDR3 protein. The sample lists around 490,000 distinct CDR3 sequences, approximately 20% occurring once. Separately, the same data were catalogued under a study of yellow fever vaccine responses in identical twins.

The sequenced material came from CD4+ T cells sorted from blood. These receptors came from a woman aged 18-29 years in good health.

The chain couples TRBV12-3 or TRBV12-4 to TRBJ2-1; 10 positions agree with TRBD2. This CDR3 contains 13 residues. V trimming: 9 bases; J trimming: 6 bases; junction bases outside the gene matches: 5. CDR3 region: CASLAGGFNEQFF. DNA for the CDR3: TGTGCCAGTTTAGCGGGGGGTTTCAATGAGCAGTTCTTC.

This chain uses TRBV12-3 or TRBV12-4 with TRBJ2-1; 12 bases fit TRBD1. CDR3 length: 15 amino acids. V was pared by 3 bases and J by 9 bases, with 6 bases of the junction left unmatched. The CDR3 sequence is CASSFGTGGWGEQFF. In DNA form, the CDR3 reads TGTGCCAGCAGTTTCGGGACAGGGGGCTGGGGTGAGCAGTTCTTC.

This clonotype has only a few counts. V usage is TRBV25-1 and J usage is TRBJ2-5; D may be TRBD1 or TRBD2 (7 bases each). The germline CDR1 and CDR2 sequences are MGHDK and SYGVNS. This CDR3 spans 16 amino acids. With 4 bases removed from V and 5 bases from J, the gap between germline ends came to 20 bases. CDR3 sequence reads: CASSGEMTGRVETQYF. Written as DNA, the CDR3 is TGTGCCAGCAGTGGAGAGATGACAGGGAGGGTTGAGACCCAGTACTTC.

This clonotype came up a few times. The chain joins TRBV4-1 to TRBJ2-2; 14 bases agree with TRBD2. V lost 1 base and J lost 0; bases outside the gene matches: 4. The CDR3 length is 19 residues. CDR1 and CDR2 from the germline V gene are MGHRA and YSYEKL. The CDR3: CASSQVGLAGGPNTGELFF. CDR3 coding DNA: TGCGCCAGCAGCCAAGTTGGACTAGCGGGAGGCCCGAACACCGGGGAGCTGTTTTTT.

The V gene is TRBV5-6, the J gene TRBJ2-5; maybe TRBD1 (6 bases). From germline, CDR1 is SGHDT and CDR2 YYEEEE. V was trimmed by 4 bases and J by 0 bases, leaving 10 bases between them. This CDR3 has 14 amino acids. CDR3 sequence (DNA): TGTGCCAGCAGCCGCAACAGGGACCAAGAGACCCAGTACTTC. Translation: CASSRNRDQETQYF.

The genes are TRBV7-9 and TRBJ1-1; D is undetermined. Trimming took off 5 bases at V and 0 bases at J, with 10 bases between the two ends. Germline CDR1 SEHNR, CDR2 FQNEAQ (reference sequence). The CDR3 is 14 residues long. The CDR3 bases are TGTGCCAGCAGCAGCCCCTCAGTGAACACTGAAGCTTTCTTT. Translation gives CASSSPSVNTEAFF.

The chain uses TRBV24-1 and TRBJ2-1; 7 bases agree with TRBD2. V dropped 5 bases and J dropped 2; count of bases not matched to a gene: 17. Germline CDR1 and CDR2: KGHDR and SFDVKD. The CDR3 loop spans 19 amino acids. CDR3 loop: CATSASRTCASGTYNEQFF. The CDR3 coding sequence is TGTGCCACCAGTGCCTCACGGACGTGCGCTAGCGGTACCTACAATGAGCAGTTCTTC.

This chain links TRBV7-8 with TRBJ1-5; D unresolved. Germline values: CDR1 SGHVS, CDR2 FQNEAQ. The CDR3 has 15 amino acids. The V end was cut by 4 bases, the J end by 0 bases, with 10 bases between. The CDR3 DNA reads TGTGCCAGCAGCTCCTCGGGCTATAGCAATCAGCCCCAGCATTTT. It encodes CASSSSGYSNQPQHF. Based on the CDR3 plus reference TRBV7-8 and TRBJ1-5, the full variable domain is GAGVSQSPRYKVAKRGQDVALRCDPISGHVSLFWYQQALGQGPEFLTYFQNEAQLDKSGLPSDRFFAERPEGSVSTLKIQRTQQEDSAVYLCASSSSGYSNQPQHFGDGTRLSIL.

The chain carries TRBV12-3 or TRBV12-4 and TRBJ2-2; D ambiguous. V lost 7 bases, J lost 6 bases, and 18 bases lay in between. CDR3 length: 15 amino acids. CDR3 region: CASTSRAHQPGELFF. CDR3 DNA sequence: TGTGCCAGCACCAGCCGGGCCCACCAACCCGGGGAGCTGTTTTTT.

This clonotype was found a few times. The genes are TRBV5-1 and TRBJ2-1; 7 nucleotides line up with TRBD1. V shed 6 bases, J shed 6 bases, and the junction held 12 bases outside the gene matches. Germline loops: CDR1 SGHRS, CDR2 YFSETQ. The CDR3 consists of 15 residues. CDR3: CASNDGGQPFNEQFF. CDR3 sequence (DNA): TGCGCCAGCAACGATGGGGGACAGCCATTCAATGAGCAGTTCTTC.

The V gene is TRBV12-3 or TRBV12-4, the J gene TRBJ2-3; D could derive from TRBD1 or TRBD2 (5 bases each). V was trimmed by 8 bases and J by 7 bases, leaving 19 bases between them. The length of the CDR3 is 14 residues. CDR3 protein: CASRLGPTPNTQYF. In DNA form, the CDR3 reads TGTGCCAGCCGCCTGGGACCAACTCCTAATACGCAGTATTTT.

The chain combines TRBV20-1 with TRBJ2-3, with 13 bases lining up with TRBD2. Germline loops: CDR1 DFQATT, CDR2 SNEGSKA (reference sequence). The CDR3 covers 14 residues. V shed 6 bases, J shed 2 bases, and the junction held 2 bases outside the gene matches. CDR3 nucleotides: TGCAGTGCCGGACTAGCGGGAGTCACAGATACGCAGTATTTT. Its translation: CSAGLAGVTDTQYF.

Here the CDR3 DNA reads TGCAGCGTTGAAGATAGCCGCCAGGGGGACGACACCGGGGAGCTGTTTTTT. Translating gives CSVEDSRQGDDTGELFF. This chain connects TRBV29-1 to TRBJ2-2; TRBD1 matches at 7 bases. Per germline, CDR1 SQVTM and CDR2 ANQGSEA. V shed 0 bases, J shed 3 bases, and the junction held 10 bases outside the gene matches. This CDR3 has 17 residues.

This clonotype was counted between two and nine times. CDR3 protein: CASSIAGGVLDTQYF. The CDR3 DNA follows: TGTGCCAGCAGTATAGCGGGGGGAGTCCTAGATACGCAGTATTTT. The chain combines TRBV6-1 with TRBJ2-3; 10 nucleotides line up with TRBD2. There are 15 residues in the CDR3. CDR1 MNHNS and CDR2 SASEGT come from the germline V gene. Trimming at V came to 5 bases and at J to 5 bases, leaving 7 bases not matched to a gene.

This clonotype has only a few counts. This chain uses TRBV19 with TRBJ1-2; 7 bases are shared with TRBD1. The CDR3 contains 14 residues. Losses at the gene ends were 6 bases for V and 8 bases for J; bases not matched to a gene: 12. Looked up from germline, CDR1 is LNHDA and CDR2 is SQIVND (reference sequence). CDR3 in amino acids: CASRTQTGSHGYTF. The CDR3 coding sequence is TGTGCCAGTAGAACCCAGACAGGGAGTCACGGCTACACCTTC.

This clonotype has more than one count but fewer than ten. The chain recombines TRBV15 with TRBJ1-6; D uncertain. CDR3 size: 12 residues. CDR1 and CDR2 (germline): LNHNV, YYDKDF (reference sequence). Trimming removed 0 bases from V and 10 bases from J, with 4 bases in between. The CDR3 protein is CATSRDLSPLHF. DNA for the CDR3: TGTGCCACCAGCAGAGATCTCTCACCCCTCCACTTT.

This CDR3 reads CASSRTGVTDTQYF. The DNA for the CDR3 is TGTGCCAGTAGTAGGACAGGGGTGACAGATACGCAGTATTTT. This chain connects TRBV19 to TRBJ2-3, with 9 positions matching TRBD1. CDR3 length: 14 residues. V shed 4 bases and J 3 bases; nucleotides not matched to a gene: 2. Germline V CDR1 and CDR2: LNHDA, SQIVND (reference sequence).

This clonotype was seen just once. The CDR3, as DNA: TGTGCCAGCAGCTTGGATCCGGGCCCCGGCGGCTACGAGCAGTACTTC. The encoded protein is CASSLDPGPGGYEQYF. V and J are TRBV5-5 and TRBJ2-7; unclear D gene. The CDR3 is made up of 16 amino acids. With 0 bases removed from V and 3 bases from J, the gap between germline ends came to 16 bases. Germline CDR1 and CDR2: SGHKS and YYEKEE (reference sequence). Combining the CDR3 with reference TRBV5-5 and TRBJ2-7 gives the whole variable domain DAGVTQSPTHLIKTRGQQVTLRCSPISGHKSVSWYQQVLGQGPQFIFQYYEKEERGRGNFPDRFSARQFPNYSSELNVNALLLGDSALYLCASSLDPGPGGYEQYFGPGTRLTVT.

The CDR3 reads CASSSGTSGRLDTQYF. The CDR3 coding sequence is TGCGCCAGCAGCAGCGGGACTAGCGGGAGGCTAGATACGCAGTATTTT. The V call is TRBV5-1, the J call TRBJ2-3, with 15 bases fitting TRBD2. V lost 4 bases and J lost 5; bases outside the gene matches: 5. The CDR3 covers 16 residues. Germline V CDR1 and CDR2: SGHRS, YFSETQ.

V usage is TRBV10-2 and J usage is TRBJ2-3; 9 bases map to TRBD2. The germline CDR1 and CDR2 sequences are WSHSY and SAAADI. V lost 4 bases and J lost 6; bases outside the gene matches: 5. The CDR3 sequence is 14 residues long. CDR3 region: CASSVSGGSDTQYF. For the CDR3, the DNA is TGCGCCAGCAGTGTTAGCGGGGGCTCGGATACGCAGTATTTT.

This clonotype was detected only a few times. The chain employs TRBV24-1 and TRBJ2-1; D not certain. V was pared by 2 bases and J by 5 bases, with 15 bases between. In germline, CDR1 is KGHDR, CDR2 SFDVKD. The CDR3 spans 16 residues. CDR3 protein: CATSDSSRKINNEQFF. In DNA form, the CDR3 reads TGTGCCACCAGTGATTCTTCGCGGAAAATAAACAATGAGCAGTTCTTC.

This clonotype has more than one count but fewer than ten. V gene TRBV12-3 or TRBV12-4 combines with J gene TRBJ2-1; 16 nucleotides match TRBD2. Trimming cost V 6 bases and J 9 bases; bases outside gene matches: 8. This CDR3 comprises 16 residues. DNA of the CDR3: TGTGCCAGCAGCCTGGGACTAGCGGGAGGGCCGAGTGAGCAGTTCTTC. Amino acid sequence: CASSLGLAGGPSEQFF.

V usage is TRBV7-9 and J usage is TRBJ1-1; tentative D call: TRBD1 (5 bases). CDR3 length: 14 amino acids. Germline-derived CDR1 and CDR2 are SEHNR and FQNEAQ (reference sequence). The V gene lost 2 bases and the J gene lost 3 bases, with 10 bases spanning the gap. CDR3 sequence reads: CASSLTGGHTEAFF. CDR3 bases: TGTGCCAGCAGCTTAACAGGTGGGCACACTGAAGCTTTCTTT.

This clonotype has ten or more counts. This chain joins TRBV5-5 and TRBJ2-2; the D is unclear. The germline V gene encodes CDR1 SGHKS and CDR2 YYEKEE (reference sequence). V was shortened by 1 base and J by 0 bases, with 10 bases between the two germline ends. This CDR3 is 16 amino acids long. This chain's CDR3 is CASSLRARANTGELFF. The CDR3 bases are TGTGCCAGCAGCTTGCGGGCTCGTGCGAACACCGGGGAGCTGTTTTTT.

This clonotype was seen only a few times. The chain employs TRBV15 and TRBJ2-1; weak D call: TRBD2 (5 bases). The CDR3 spans 16 residues. Trimming removed 3 bases from V and 8 bases from J, with 20 bases in between. CDR1 is LNHNV, CDR2 YYDKDF, per germline (reference sequence). In DNA, the CDR3 is TGTGCCACCAGCAGCTCCCACCGGGATCCAATCGATGAGCAGTTCTTC. Encoded protein: CATSSSHRDPIDEQFF.

This clonotype has just a few counts. The V and J genes are TRBV7-9 and TRBJ2-1; perhaps TRBD2 as D (5 bases). This CDR3 is built from 12 residues. Germline CDR1 SEHNR, CDR2 FQNEAQ (reference sequence). V was pared by 5 bases and J by 7 bases, with 9 bases between. This chain's CDR3 is CASSLPGNEQFF. In nucleotides, the CDR3 is TGTGCCAGCAGCCTACCGGGGAATGAGCAGTTCTTC.

This clonotype appeared once. The J gene is TRBJ2-4, the V gene TRBV6-2 or TRBV6-3; 14 bases fit TRBD2. V trimming: 6 bases; J trimming: 0 bases; junction bases outside the gene matches: 10. Per germline, CDR1 MNHEY and CDR2 SVGEGT. The CDR3 sequence is 19 residues long. Here the CDR3 reads CASSTRLAGGLEAKNIQYF. The CDR3 bases are TGTGCCAGCAGCACTCGACTAGCGGGGGGGCTAGAAGCCAAAAACATTCAGTACTTC.

A few counts support this clonotype. The V call is TRBV28, the J call TRBJ2-2, with a weak D call TRBD2 (5 bases). CDR3 length: 14 residues. Trimming removed 10 bases at V and 1 base at J, with 13 bases between. Germline loops: CDR1 MDHEN, CDR2 SYDVKM. In DNA, the CDR3 is TGTGCCATCGAGTTAGGACTGAACACCGGGGAGCTGTTTTTT. This codes for CAIELGLNTGELFF.